Below, 12 T cell receptor beta chains from the same sample are listed, as sequenced in a study of T-cell reconstitution after alpha-beta-depleted transplantation in children. A library of TCRbeta sequences, prepared with unique molecular identifiers, was generated. TCRdb re-derived calls from the PCR reads in MiXCR, one entry per CDR3 protein. The sample holds about 640,000 distinct CDR3 sequences, approximately 12% seen once. The input for sequencing was PBMCs, mostly from graft donor cells, taken 360 days after TCRalphabeta/CD19-depleted stem cell transplant. These receptors were collected from a male patient younger than 18 who had a stem cell transplant for acute myeloid leukemia, so the T cells may come from the graft donor.

This clonotype was observed at least ten times. The genes are TRBV27 and TRBJ1-1; D unclear. V lost 5 bases and J lost 4, with 14 bases in between. This CDR3 spans 14 amino acids. Germline V gives CDR1 MNHEY, CDR2 SMNVEV (reference sequence). The chain's CDR3 is CASSPPGGGTEAFF. The CDR3, as DNA: TGTGCCAGCAGTCCCCCGGGAGGTGGCACTGAAGCTTTCTTT.

The V gene is TRBV29-1, the J gene TRBJ2-1; TRBD1 agrees at 9 bases. This CDR3 has 11 amino acids. Germline CDR1 reads SQVTM; CDR2 reads ANQGSEA. This CDR3 is CREQGANEQFF. DNA of the CDR3: TGCAGAGAACAGGGGGCGAATGAGCAGTTCTTC.

This clonotype occurred a few times. The V gene is TRBV6-5, the J gene TRBJ1-3, with D unclear. With 3 bases removed from V and 4 bases from J, the gap between germline ends came to 13 bases. The length of the CDR3 is 15 residues. Germline values: CDR1 MNHEY, CDR2 SVGAGI. In DNA, the CDR3 is TGTGCCAGCAGTTATACAAGGGTCACGGGAAACACCATATATTTT. Translated: CASSYTRVTGNTIYF.

A few counts support this clonotype. The rearrangement uses TRBV5-1 and TRBJ2-1; 7 nucleotides match TRBD1. Germline V lookup: CDR1 SGHRS, CDR2 YFSETQ. V gave up 3 bases and J gave up 4 bases; unmatched junction bases: 4. The CDR3 length is 14 residues. The CDR3 DNA follows: TGCGCCAGCAGCTCAGGACAGGTGTACAATGAGCAGTTCTTC. It encodes CASSSGQVYNEQFF.

This clonotype was seen a handful of times. The chain links TRBV25-1 to TRBJ2-2; 7 positions agree with TRBD1. The germline V gene encodes CDR1 MGHDK and CDR2 SYGVNS. This CDR3 spans 14 amino acids. V was clipped by 8 bases and J by 5 bases; unmatched bases: 8. DNA for the CDR3: TGTGCCAGCCCAAGGGACAGTGGTACCGGGGAGCTGTTTTTT. Protein: CASPRDSGTGELFF.

This chain connects TRBV20-1 to TRBJ2-7, with 9 nucleotides matching TRBD2. Germline loops: CDR1 DFQATT, CDR2 SNEGSKA (reference sequence). CDR3 length: 15 residues. J was trimmed by 0 bases and V by 6 bases; bases with no gene match: 9. This CDR3 reads CSATGLALSSYEQYF. The CDR3 DNA reads TGCAGTGCAACGGGACTAGCCTTAAGCTCCTACGAGCAGTACTTC.

This clonotype was detected only a few times. The chain is built from TRBV7-9 and TRBJ2-5, with D possibly matching TRBD2 (5 bases). The germline V gene encodes CDR1 SEHNR and CDR2 FQNEAQ (reference sequence). The CDR3 runs to 12 residues. Trimming left V 6 bases short and J 14 bases short, with 19 bases between. CDR3 DNA sequence: TGTGCCAGCAGACTACGGGCTGGGAGCACCTACTTC. It specifies CASRLRAGSTYF.

The gene calls are TRBV15 and TRBJ2-4; TRBD2 might be the D (6 bases). The germline CDR1 and CDR2 sequences are LNHNV and YYDKDF (reference sequence). The CDR3 length is 16 residues. V was cut by 0 bases and J by 4 bases, with 13 bases left in between. As DNA, the CDR3 is TGTGCCACCAGCAGAGATCGACGGGGAGGTAAAAACATTCAGTACTTC. This sequence encodes CATSRDRRGGKNIQYF.

This sequence joins TRBV20-1 and TRBJ2-5; maybe TRBD2 (5 bases). CDR3 size: 15 residues. V was trimmed by 5 bases and J by 2 bases, leaving 18 bases between them. Germline V lookup: CDR1 DFQATT, CDR2 SNEGSKA (reference sequence). CDR3 coding DNA: TGCAGTGCTGACCTCTTTGGAGGCCGGCAAGAGACCCAGTACTTC. The encoded protein is CSADLFGGRQETQYF.

The chain joins TRBV20-1 to TRBJ2-7, with 8 bases fitting TRBD1. CDR1 and CDR2 from the germline V gene are DFQATT and SNEGSKA (reference sequence). The J segment lost 3 bases and the V segment lost 7 bases, leaving 8 bases of the junction unmatched. The CDR3 is 13 residues long. CDR3 region: CSGMVGQGYEQYF. The DNA of the CDR3 is TGCAGTGGGATGGTCGGACAGGGCTACGAGCAGTACTTC.

The rearrangement uses TRBV12-3 or TRBV12-4 and TRBJ2-7; 14 nucleotides match TRBD2. The CDR3 extends over 20 amino acids. Trimming cost V 6 bases and J 2 bases; bases outside gene matches: 18. The DNA of the CDR3 is TGTGCCAGCAGGGATAGATCCGGACTAGCGGGAGGTCGAGACACCTACGAGCAGTACTTC. It encodes CASRDRSGLAGGRDTYEQYF.

This clonotype has ten or more counts. The chain links TRBV20-1 to TRBJ1-1, with D unresolved. Trimming took 5 bases from V and 3 from J, leaving 4 bases between them. The CDR3 is 10 amino acids. From germline, CDR1 is DFQATT and CDR2 SNEGSKA (reference sequence). The CDR3 loop reads CSAQYTEAFF. CDR3 nucleotides: TGCAGTGCTCAGTACACTGAAGCTTTCTTT.